The present T cell receptor beta chain was sequenced within a study of blood T cell repertoires in COVID-19. Clones were sequenced by immunoSEQ multiplex PCR, and TCRdb holds only the in-frame ones, with some missing. The data contain approximately 73,000 clones, about nine tenths of them seen just once; the ten biggest clones take up around 1.9%. V was shortened by 0 bases and J by 0 bases, with 17 bases between the two germline ends. The CDR3 sequence is 19 residues long. Germline V lookup: CDR1 LGHNA, CDR2 YSLEER. This rearrangement joins TRBV4-3 to TRBJ2-2, with no clear D. Sample: peripheral blood. The TCR was taken from an older woman with acute or convalescent COVID-19. CDR3 sequence (DNA): TGCGCCAGCAGCCAAGATCTTACGAGGCCCAATTCGAACACCGGGGAGCTGTTTTTT. The encoded protein is CASSQDLTRPNSNTGELFF.